One sample yielded the 18 T cell receptor beta chains listed below, sequenced in a study of cytomegalovirus exposure and HLA in healthy donors. Repertoires were generated with immunoSEQ multiplex PCR, while TCRdb's copy carries only in-frame clones and drops some. Of under 250,000 clones detected, about 87% appear once; the ten largest clones hold 2.6%. Sequenced input: PBMCs. The receptors stem from a man aged 18 to 30 in good health and CMV-seronegative.

This chain links TRBV6-5 with TRBJ2-3; TRBD1 matches 10 bases. From germline, CDR1 is MNHEY and CDR2 SVGAGI. Unmatched junction bases numbered 3, after V lost 2 bases and J lost 1 base. The CDR3 sequence is 16 residues long. The CDR3 spells CASSYGQGGGTDTQYF. CDR3 sequence (DNA): TGTGCCAGCAGTTACGGACAGGGGGGCGGCACAGATACGCAGTATTTT.

The chain has TRBV11-2 and TRBJ2-7; weak D call: TRBD2 (6 bases). Trimming removed 1 base at V and 5 bases at J, with 15 bases between. This CDR3 comprises 15 residues. Germline V gene data show CDR1 as SGHAT and CDR2 as FQNNGV. The CDR3 spells CASSLVFGGLHEQYF. In DNA, the CDR3 is TGTGCCAGCAGCTTAGTGTTTGGGGGACTTCACGAGCAGTACTTC.

This clone was detected once. V gene TRBV9 combines with J gene TRBJ1-2; D might be TRBD1 (6 bases). CDR3 length: 14 residues. Germline V gene data show CDR1 as SGDLS and CDR2 as YYNGEE. With 0 bases removed from V and 6 bases from J, the gap between germline ends came to 12 bases. Here the CDR3 DNA reads TGTGCCAGCAGCGTAGTGGAACAGGGTCATGGCTACACCTTC. As protein: CASSVVEQGHGYTF.

This clone was counted a single time. The chain employs TRBV9 and TRBJ1-4; a weak D match, TRBD1 (5 bases). The length of the CDR3 is 12 residues. The germline gives CDR1 SGDLS, CDR2 YYNGEE. The V and J ends lost 0 bases and 8 bases respectively, with 5 bases between them. The CDR3 sequence is CASSVDREKLFF. The DNA of the CDR3 is TGTGCCAGCAGCGTAGACAGGGAAAAACTGTTTTTT.

The CDR3 nucleotides read TGTGCCAGCAGTGCATGGACTAGCGAGGACGAGCAGTACTTC. Its protein is CASSAWTSEDEQYF. The chain has TRBV2 and TRBJ2-7, with TRBD2 identical over 9 bases. Germline V gene sequence: CDR1 SNHLY, CDR2 FYNNEI. V lost 4 bases to trimming and J lost 5 bases; unmatched junction nucleotides: 6. CDR3 length equals 14 residues.

V gene TRBV27 combines with J gene TRBJ2-1; 9 nucleotides align to TRBD2. The junction had 4 bases not matched to a gene; V was cut back by 3 bases and J by 7 bases. This CDR3 is built from 14 residues. In germline, CDR1 is MNHEY, CDR2 SMNVEV (reference sequence). Written as DNA, the CDR3 is TGTGCCAGCAGTTTCCCTAGCGGGAAGAATGAGCAGTTCTTC. Encoded protein: CASSFPSGKNEQFF.

The chain joins TRBV5-1 to TRBJ2-5; a possible D gene is TRBD2 (5 bases). The CDR3 length is 14 residues. CDR1 and CDR2 from the germline V gene are SGHRS and YFSETQ. Deletions cut 1 base from V and 5 bases from J, with 12 bases between. The CDR3, as DNA: TGCGCCAGCAGCTTGAACGGGGTCGTCGAGACCCAGTACTTC. It is translated as CASSLNGVVETQYF.

In this sample, this clone turned up once. V and J are TRBV10-3 and TRBJ2-7, with 15 bases matching TRBD2. The CDR3 spans 14 residues. V shed 7 bases, J shed 6 bases, and the junction held 4 bases outside the gene matches. Germline assignment: CDR1 ENHRY and CDR2 SYGVKD. The CDR3 sequence is CAIMGTSGRIEQYF. CDR3 bases: TGTGCCATCATGGGGACTAGCGGGAGGATCGAGCAGTACTTC.

The genes are TRBV6-1 and TRBJ2-1; TRBD1 matches at 8 bases. Germline V CDR1 and CDR2: MNHNS, SASEGT. The ends lost 2 bases at V and 8 bases at J; junction bases unmatched: 11. This CDR3 region has 16 residues. This chain's CDR3 is CASSEPVGQGWDEQFF. The CDR3, as DNA: TGTGCCAGCAGTGAACCCGTAGGACAGGGCTGGGATGAGCAGTTCTTC.

The CDR3 loop is CASSLMTSGIDEQYF. The CDR3 DNA is TGCGCCAGCAGCCTGATGACTAGCGGGATCGACGAGCAGTACTTC. This chain connects TRBV5-1 to TRBJ2-7; TRBD2 matches at 11 bases. This CDR3 is built from 15 residues. CDR1 and CDR2 from the germline V gene are SGHRS and YFSETQ. With V trimmed by 4 bases and J by 5 bases, 8 bases remained unmatched. The full variable domain, completed using reference TRBV5-1 and TRBJ2-7, is KAGVTQTPRYLIKTRGQQVTLSCSPISGHRSVSWYQQTPGQGLQFLFEYFSETQRNKGNFPGRFSGRQFSNSRSEMNVSTLELGDSALYLCASSLMTSGIDEQYFGPGTRLTVT.

The sample holds one count of this clone. The chain joins TRBV11-2 to TRBJ2-3; 9 bases are shared with TRBD1. Trimming at V came to 3 bases and at J to 4 bases, leaving 2 bases not matched to a gene. Germline V gene data show CDR1 as SGHAT and CDR2 as FQNNGV. This CDR3 has 14 amino acids. The CDR3 sequence is CASSFGQGPDTQYF. CDR3 sequence (DNA): TGTGCCAGCAGCTTTGGACAGGGGCCAGATACGCAGTATTTT.

The J gene is TRBJ2-7, the V gene TRBV5-1, with D possibly TRBD2 on 6 matching bases. This CDR3 has 14 amino acids. Deletions cut 2 bases from V and 5 bases from J, with 14 bases between. Germline V CDR1 and CDR2: SGHRS, YFSETQ. CDR3 sequence reads: CASSFSGTGDEQYF. The CDR3 nucleotides are TGCGCCAGCAGCTTCTCCGGGACTGGCGACGAGCAGTACTTC.

This clone has only one observation. The chain has TRBV5-1 and TRBJ2-5; D may be TRBD2 (6 bases). V dropped 4 bases and J dropped 2 bases, with 15 bases sitting between them. From germline, CDR1 is SGHRS and CDR2 YFSETQ. The CDR3 is 15 amino acids. Here the CDR3 reads CASSPGDWGQETQYF. For the CDR3, the DNA is TGCGCCAGCAGCCCGGGGGATTGGGGACAAGAGACCCAGTACTTC.

The chain is built from TRBV10-3 and TRBJ1-1; the D is unclear. Germline V lookup: CDR1 ENHRY, CDR2 SYGVKD. Trimming removed 0 bases from V and 7 bases from J, with 9 bases in between. The length of the CDR3 is 13 residues. The CDR3 protein is CAISESLFYEAFF. In DNA, the CDR3 is TGTGCCATCAGTGAGTCGTTGTTCTATGAAGCTTTCTTT.

The chain carries TRBV5-4 and TRBJ2-7; TRBD1 aligns across 7 bases. Germline CDR1 is SGHNT and CDR2 is YYREEE (reference sequence). The V gene end was trimmed by 0 bases and the J gene end by 7 bases; junction bases not matched to a gene: 7. The CDR3 has 14 amino acids. CDR3 coding DNA: TGTGCCAGCAGCTTGGAGGGACAGTCTTTGGAGCAGTACTTC. Encoded protein: CASSLEGQSLEQYF.

The J gene is TRBJ1-5, the V gene TRBV5-6; the D is unclear. The CDR3 length is 14 residues. Germline CDR1 is SGHDT and CDR2 is YYEEEE. The V gene lost 4 bases and the J gene lost 6 bases, with 14 bases spanning the gap. This chain's CDR3 is CASSPGAEGQPQHF. Here the CDR3 DNA reads TGTGCCAGCAGCCCCGGAGCCGAGGGTCAGCCCCAGCATTTT. The variable domain in full, with the rest retrieved from reference TRBV5-6 and TRBJ1-5, is DAGVTQSPTHLIKTRGQQVTLRCSPKSGHDTVSWYQQALGQGPQFIFQYYEEEERQRGNFPDRFSGHQFPNYSSELNVNALLLGDSALYLCASSPGAEGQPQHFGDGTRLSIL.

J is TRBJ1-6 and V is TRBV21-1; TRBD1 is taken as the D call from the table, unchecked against the DNA. TRBV21-1 has pseudogene status. This CDR3 contains 16 residues. The CDR3 region is CASSGTALTSNSPLHF. CDR3 nucleotides: TGTGCCAGCAGCGGCACAGCCCTTACTTCTAATTCACCCCTCCACTTT.

V usage is TRBV7-3 and J usage is TRBJ1-2; D is possibly TRBD1 (6 bases). Germline lookup yields CDR1 SGHTA and CDR2 FQGTGA. The CDR3 extends over 15 amino acids. Deletions cut 2 bases from V and 2 bases from J, with 12 bases between. DNA for the CDR3: TGTGCCAGCAGCTTAGGGGGGGCCCGGAACTATGGCTACACCTTC. Its translation is CASSLGGARNYGYTF.